These 30 T cell receptor beta chains originate from one sample sequenced in a study of a mutant IDH1 vaccine in newly diagnosed glioma (dated by TCRdb to about 2021). Explained via the paper, the time point label denotes: week 5, during vaccination. Every vaccine dose consisted of 300 ug of a 20-mer mutant IDH1 peptide in Montanide, administered subcutaneously together with topical imiquimod. Which antigens these TCRs recognize remains unknown. Library preparation was by the immunoSEQ multiplex PCR assay. In its TCRdb copy, this immuneACCESS table keeps in-frame sequences only and misses some clones. Where compared with another copy, unresolved V genes explain less than half of these, and the others have no known cause. The sample contains roughly 28,000 clones, around 92% of them found a single time. The ten largest clones capture over 15% of the sample. The specimen was PBMCs, collected from a glioma patient whose treatment included an IDH1 peptide vaccine. These receptors all stem from a man aged 18 to 30 with glioma.

The chain employs TRBV6-5 and TRBJ1-1; D remains ambiguous. The CDR3 consists of 16 residues. Germline V gene sequence: CDR1 MNHEY, CDR2 SVGAGI. V was clipped by 0 bases and J by 0 bases, with 11 bases between them. CDR3 sequence: CASSYSPTIMNTEAFF. The CDR3 nucleotides are TGTGCCAGCAGTTACTCGCCGACTATCATGAACACTGAAGCTTTCTTT.

The rearrangement uses TRBV5-4 and TRBJ1-1; the D gene is possibly TRBD1 (6 bases). Germline values: CDR1 SGHNT, CDR2 YYREEE (reference sequence). CDR3 length equals 10 residues. Trimming took 9 bases from V and 8 from J, leaving 11 bases between them. The DNA for the CDR3 is TGTGCCACCGGACAGCCCGAAGCTTTCTTT. It encodes CATGQPEAFF.

This rearrangement joins TRBV5-5 to TRBJ1-1; no clear D gene. Germline loops: CDR1 SGHKS, CDR2 YYEKEE (reference sequence). This CDR3 is built from 13 residues. V lost 1 base, J lost 5 bases, and 9 bases lay in between. Written as DNA, the CDR3 is TGTGCCAGCAGCTTGCGGGGTGGGACTGAAGCTTTCTTT. Translation: CASSLRGGTEAFF.

The rearrangement links TRBV30 to TRBJ1-4; unclear D gene. The CDR3 totals 15 residues. V was shortened by 2 bases and J by 8 bases, with 18 bases between the two germline ends. Germline values: CDR1 GTSNPN, CDR2 SVGIG (reference sequence). CDR3 nucleotide sequence: TGTGCCTGGAGTAGGTTGGGCATCGAAGGAGAAAAACTGTTTTTT. Amino acid sequence: CAWSRLGIEGEKLFF.

This chain joins TRBV4-3 and TRBJ1-1, with a possible D match to TRBD1 (5 bases). From germline, CDR1 is LGHNA and CDR2 YSLEER. The CDR3 is 16 residues long. The ends were cut back, 0 bases at V and 2 bases at J, with 13 bases in the middle. CDR3 in amino acids: CASSQDRGLTNTEAFF. The CDR3, as DNA: TGCGCCAGCAGCCAAGATAGGGGACTGACTAACACTGAAGCTTTCTTT.

The gene calls are TRBV10-3 and TRBJ2-7; D unresolved. Trimming pared 6 bases from V and 2 bases from J, leaving 14 bases between. Germline V gene sequence: CDR1 ENHRY, CDR2 SYGVKD. CDR3 size: 14 residues. CDR3 DNA: TGTGCCATCAGCTCAAGCCTCCCCACCTACGAGCAGTACTTC. This encodes CAISSSLPTYEQYF.

The chain carries TRBV29-1 and TRBJ1-5, with D hard to call. Germline V gene sequence: CDR1 SQVTM, CDR2 ANQGSEA. CDR3 length: 13 amino acids. Trimming removed 4 bases from V and 0 bases from J, with 7 bases in between. In DNA form, the CDR3 reads TGCAGCGTTGCAGTTTTTAGCAATCAGCCCCAGCATTTT. Translation gives CSVAVFSNQPQHF. The whole variable domain, filled in from reference TRBV29-1 and TRBJ1-5, reads SAVISQKPSRDICQRGTSLTIQCQVDSQVTMMFWYRQQPGQSLTLIATANQGSEATYESGFVIDKFPISRPNLTFSTLTVSNMSPEDSSIYLCSVAVFSNQPQHFGDGTRLSIL.

The CDR3 region has the DNA TGCAGCGTTGATACGGGACTAGCGGGTAAAGCTAGCACAGATACGCAGTATTTT. Encoded protein: CSVDTGLAGKASTDTQYF. V usage is TRBV29-1 and J usage is TRBJ2-3, with 12 bases matching TRBD2. The junction had 10 bases not matched to a gene; V was cut back by 3 bases and J by 0 bases. The CDR3 spans 18 residues. Germline CDR1 reads SQVTM; CDR2 reads ANQGSEA.

The chain couples TRBV19 to TRBJ1-5; a weak D match, TRBD1 (5 bases). The CDR3 runs to 15 residues. Trimming stripped 7 bases from V and 3 bases from J, with 16 bases between. Germline CDR1 reads LNHDA; CDR2 reads SQIVND (reference sequence). CDR3 loop: CASTQGGGVNQPQHF. The CDR3 DNA follows: TGTGCCAGTACGCAGGGCGGGGGGGTCAATCAGCCCCAGCATTTT.

V usage is TRBV10-3 and J usage is TRBJ2-2; 8 bases are shared with TRBD2. Trimming at V came to 0 bases and at J to 4 bases, leaving 1 base not matched to a gene. The CDR3 sequence is 15 residues long. Germline CDR1 and CDR2: ENHRY and SYGVKD. CDR3: CAISESSGGTGELFF. CDR3 nucleotides: TGTGCCATCAGTGAGTCGAGCGGGGGCACCGGGGAGCTGTTTTTT.

The chain is built from TRBV2 and TRBJ2-7, with D perhaps TRBD1 (6 bases). Germline V lookup: CDR1 SNHLY, CDR2 FYNNEI. Trimming cost V 10 bases and J 0 bases, with 13 bases left between them. The CDR3 is made up of 13 amino acids. The DNA of the CDR3 is TGTGCCACCCGGCCAGGGGACTCCTACGAGCAGTACTTC. It yields the protein CATRPGDSYEQYF.

J is TRBJ2-7 and V is TRBV4-3; D unclear. Between the trimmed V and J ends, which lost 1 base and 1 base, there was a span of 14 bases. In germline, CDR1 is LGHNA, CDR2 YSLEER. This CDR3 spans 16 amino acids. The CDR3 sequence: CASSQGRASPSYEQYF. The CDR3 coding sequence is TGCGCCAGCAGCCAAGGTCGGGCCAGTCCATCCTACGAGCAGTACTTC.

The genes are TRBV6-5 and TRBJ2-3; no firm D call. This CDR3 is 13 amino acids long. Trimming stripped 6 bases from V and 2 bases from J, with 9 bases between. Germline V gene sequence: CDR1 MNHEY, CDR2 SVGAGI. This chain's CDR3 is CASSDLLTDTQYF. The CDR3 nucleotides read TGTGCCAGCAGCGACCTTCTCACAGATACGCAGTATTTT.

The rearrangement uses TRBV2 and TRBJ2-2, with no clear D. The germline gives CDR1 SNHLY, CDR2 FYNNEI. The V end was cut by 4 bases, the J end by 5 bases, with 5 bases between. The length of the CDR3 is 12 residues. The CDR3 coding sequence is TGTGCCAGCAGTGTCGGTACCGGGGAGCTGTTTTTT. This sequence encodes CASSVGTGELFF.

The chain joins TRBV5-1 to TRBJ2-3; 10 bases agree with TRBD2. The CDR3 extends over 16 amino acids. Trimming removed 1 base from V and 5 bases from J; junction bases left unmatched: 7. Germline V CDR1 and CDR2: SGHRS, YFSETQ. The CDR3: CASSLRPSGRGDTQYF. In DNA, the CDR3 is TGCGCCAGCAGCTTGCGGCCTAGCGGGAGAGGAGATACGCAGTATTTT.

The genes are TRBV30 and TRBJ2-2; no reliable D call. This CDR3 is built from 12 residues. Trimming took off 0 bases at V and 8 bases at J, with 7 bases between the two ends. Germline V gives CDR1 GTSNPN, CDR2 SVGIG (reference sequence). The DNA for the CDR3 is TGTGCCTGGAGTGTACTGGGTGGGGAGCTGTTTTTT. Amino acids: CAWSVLGGELFF.

There are a few counts of this clone. J is TRBJ1-1 and V is TRBV27; D not certain. There are 13 residues in the CDR3. The V end lost 5 bases, the J end lost 4 bases, and 11 bases lay between the germline ends. Germline V gene data show CDR1 as MNHEY and CDR2 as SMNVEV (reference sequence). The CDR3 DNA sequence: TGTGCCAGCAGTGCCAGGCGGGTCACTGAAGCTTTCTTT. Translation gives CASSARRVTEAFF.

The J gene is TRBJ1-5, the V gene TRBV4-1; D uncertain. With 0 bases removed from V and 6 bases from J, the gap between germline ends came to 9 bases. The CDR3 contains 14 residues. The germline V gene encodes CDR1 MGHRA and CDR2 YSYEKL. Written as DNA, the CDR3 is TGCGCCAGCAGCCAAGATTGGGGTGTTCAGCCCCAGCATTTT. As protein: CASSQDWGVQPQHF.

The chain joins TRBV2 to TRBJ2-1; 7 bases fit TRBD1. Germline CDR1 SNHLY, CDR2 FYNNEI. V trimming: 6 bases; J trimming: 7 bases; junction bases outside the gene matches: 12. The CDR3 totals 15 residues. The CDR3 DNA follows: TGTGCCAGCAGCCCCCACAGGGGAAACGGAAATGAGCAGTTCTTC. It codes for CASSPHRGNGNEQFF.

The genes are TRBV7-2 and TRBJ2-7, with TRBD2 matching 13 bases. J gave up 2 bases and V 8 bases, and 9 bases lay outside the gene matches. Germline V gene data show CDR1 as SGHTA and CDR2 as FQGNSA. The CDR3 spans 16 residues. CDR3 nucleotide sequence: TGTGCCAGCCTGAGGACTAGCGGGAGACATCCCTACGAGCAGTACTTC. Encoded protein: CASLRTSGRHPYEQYF.

This clone was seen a single time. This chain connects TRBV4-1 to TRBJ1-1, with 9 bases identical to TRBD1. The CDR3 is 18 residues long. V dropped 4 bases and J dropped 4; count of bases not matched to a gene: 16. Germline CDR1 MGHRA, CDR2 YSYEKL. The CDR3 sequence: CASSPSGPGQGAVTEAFF. CDR3 DNA: TGCGCCAGCAGCCCCTCCGGGCCGGGACAGGGTGCGGTCACTGAAGCTTTCTTT.

This sequence joins TRBV7-9 and TRBJ2-3; 9 nucleotides align to TRBD2. Germline V gene data show CDR1 as SEHNR and CDR2 as FQNEAQ (reference sequence). The V and J ends lost 7 bases and 4 bases, in that order; junction bases with no gene match: 15. CDR3 length: 17 residues. The CDR3 spells CASTSLGGSGSADTQYF. CDR3 nucleotide sequence: TGTGCCAGCACCTCTCTAGGGGGTAGCGGGAGCGCAGATACGCAGTATTTT.

This chain joins TRBV5-1 and TRBJ1-1, with D unclear. The germline CDR1 and CDR2 sequences are SGHRS and YFSETQ. The V end was cut by 5 bases, the J end by 1 base, with 15 bases between. The CDR3 runs to 15 residues. CDR3 sequence: CASSLTTGGNTEAFF. CDR3 nucleotide sequence: TGCGCCAGCAGTTTGACCACGGGTGGGAACACTGAAGCTTTCTTT.

The V and J genes are TRBV30 and TRBJ2-3, with D perhaps TRBD2 (5 bases). CDR3 length: 14 residues. CDR1 GTSNPN and CDR2 SVGIG come from the germline V gene (reference sequence). Trimming took off 2 bases at V and 2 bases at J, with 11 bases between the two ends. The CDR3 protein is CAWSSSGITDTQYF. Here the CDR3 DNA reads TGTGCCTGGAGTTCCTCCGGGATCACAGATACGCAGTATTTT.

The V and J genes are TRBV15 and TRBJ2-7; 8 nucleotides match TRBD2. Per the germline V gene, CDR1 is LNHNV and CDR2 is YYDKDF (reference sequence). Losses at the gene ends were 0 bases for V and 2 bases for J; bases not matched to a gene: 6. The CDR3 contains 16 residues. The CDR3 nucleotides are TGTGCCACCAGCAGAGATATTCGGGGGGGTCCCTACGAGCAGTACTTC. It is translated as CATSRDIRGGPYEQYF.

V usage is TRBV5-6 and J usage is TRBJ2-7; D is possibly TRBD1 (6 bases). Trimming took off 4 bases at V and 0 bases at J, with 11 bases between the two ends. This CDR3 has 14 residues. CDR1 and CDR2 (germline): SGHDT, YYEEEE. As DNA, the CDR3 is TGTGCCAGCAGCAGGGACATGAGCTCCTACGAGCAGTACTTC. It translates to CASSRDMSSYEQYF.

The chain joins TRBV27 to TRBJ1-2; no clear D gene. V gave up 9 bases and J gave up 3 bases, with 17 bases separating them. Germline V gene sequence: CDR1 MNHEY, CDR2 SMNVEV (reference sequence). The CDR3 is 14 amino acids. CDR3 bases: TGTGCCAGTACGCGGCGGAGAGGAGACTATGGCTACACCTTC. It is translated as CASTRRRGDYGYTF.

This chain connects TRBV27 to TRBJ1-6; D not certain. V gave up 3 bases and J gave up 5 bases, with 5 bases separating them. The germline CDR1 and CDR2 sequences are MNHEY and SMNVEV (reference sequence). The CDR3 extends over 13 amino acids. CDR3 coding DNA: TGTGCCAGCAGTTTGCTCGATAATTCACCCCTCCACTTT. It specifies CASSLLDNSPLHF.

The J gene is TRBJ2-1, the V gene TRBV7-9; 9 positions agree with TRBD1. Trimming removed 1 base from V and 7 bases from J; junction bases left unmatched: 8. Germline V gives CDR1 SEHNR, CDR2 FQNEAQ (reference sequence). This CDR3 has 16 residues. The CDR3 DNA is TGTGCCAGCAGCTTAGGAATAGGGGACAGGGCTAATGAGCAGTTCTTC. Encoded protein: CASSLGIGDRANEQFF. Using reference TRBV7-9 and TRBJ2-1 for the parts outside the CDR3, the full variable domain is DTGVSQNPRHKITKRGQNVTFRCDPISEHNRLYWYRQTLGQGPEFLTYFQNEAQLEKSRLLSDRFSAERPKGSFSTLEIQRTEQGDSAMYLCASSLGIGDRANEQFFGPGTRLTVL.

The chain links TRBV4-3 to TRBJ1-1; tentative D call: TRBD1 (5 bases). Germline V gives CDR1 LGHNA, CDR2 YSLEER. The CDR3 consists of 15 residues. Trimming removed 0 bases at V and 1 base at J, with 9 bases between. The CDR3 nucleotides read TGCGCCAGCAGCCAAGATCAAACAGGGAACACTGAAGCTTTCTTT. Translating it yields CASSQDQTGNTEAFF.